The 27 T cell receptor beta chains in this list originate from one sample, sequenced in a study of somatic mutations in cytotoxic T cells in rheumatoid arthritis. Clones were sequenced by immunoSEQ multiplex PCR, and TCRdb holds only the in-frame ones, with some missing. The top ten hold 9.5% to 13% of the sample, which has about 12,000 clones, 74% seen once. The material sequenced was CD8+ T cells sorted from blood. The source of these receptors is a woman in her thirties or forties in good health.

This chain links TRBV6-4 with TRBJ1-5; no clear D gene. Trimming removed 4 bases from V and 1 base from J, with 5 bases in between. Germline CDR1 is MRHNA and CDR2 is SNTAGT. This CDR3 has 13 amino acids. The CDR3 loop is CASSADSNQPQHF. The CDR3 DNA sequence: TGTGCCAGCAGTGCCGACAGCAATCAGCCCCAGCATTTT.

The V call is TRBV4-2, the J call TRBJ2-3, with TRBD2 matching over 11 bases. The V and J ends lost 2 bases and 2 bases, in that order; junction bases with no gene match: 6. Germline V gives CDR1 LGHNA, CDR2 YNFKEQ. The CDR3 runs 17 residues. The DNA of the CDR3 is TGTGCCAGCAGCCAAAATAGACTAGCGGGGATCACAGATACGCAGTATTTT. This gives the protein CASSQNRLAGITDTQYF.

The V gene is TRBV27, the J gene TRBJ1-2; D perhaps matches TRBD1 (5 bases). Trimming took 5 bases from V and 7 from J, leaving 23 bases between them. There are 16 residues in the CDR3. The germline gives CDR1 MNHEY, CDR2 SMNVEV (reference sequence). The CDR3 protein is CASSQFQGPTSGGYTF. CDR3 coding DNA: TGTGCCAGCAGTCAATTTCAGGGTCCTACTTCTGGTGGCTACACCTTC.

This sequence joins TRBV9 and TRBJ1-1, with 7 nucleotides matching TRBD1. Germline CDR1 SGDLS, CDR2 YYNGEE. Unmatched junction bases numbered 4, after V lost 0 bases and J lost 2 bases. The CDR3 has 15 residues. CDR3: CASSVVGTANTEAFF. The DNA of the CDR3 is TGTGCCAGCAGCGTAGTAGGGACAGCTAACACTGAAGCTTTCTTT.

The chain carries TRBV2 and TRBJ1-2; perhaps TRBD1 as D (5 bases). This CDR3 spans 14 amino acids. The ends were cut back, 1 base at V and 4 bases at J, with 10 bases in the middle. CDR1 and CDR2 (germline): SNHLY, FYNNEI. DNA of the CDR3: TGTGCCAGCAGTGAAGGGAGGGGAACCTATGGCTACACCTTC. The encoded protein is CASSEGRGTYGYTF.

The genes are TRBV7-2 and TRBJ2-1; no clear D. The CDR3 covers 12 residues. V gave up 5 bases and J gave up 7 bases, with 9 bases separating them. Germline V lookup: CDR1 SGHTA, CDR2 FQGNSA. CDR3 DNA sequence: TGTGCCAGCAGCAAAACGGGTAATGAGCAGTTCTTC. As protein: CASSKTGNEQFF.

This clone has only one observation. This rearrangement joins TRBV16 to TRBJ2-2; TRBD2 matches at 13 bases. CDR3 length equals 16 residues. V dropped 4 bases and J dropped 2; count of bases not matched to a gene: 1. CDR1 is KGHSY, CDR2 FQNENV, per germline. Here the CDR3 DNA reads TGTGCCAGCAGCCGACTAGCGGGAGGTAACACCGGGGAGCTGTTTTTT. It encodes CASSRLAGGNTGELFF.

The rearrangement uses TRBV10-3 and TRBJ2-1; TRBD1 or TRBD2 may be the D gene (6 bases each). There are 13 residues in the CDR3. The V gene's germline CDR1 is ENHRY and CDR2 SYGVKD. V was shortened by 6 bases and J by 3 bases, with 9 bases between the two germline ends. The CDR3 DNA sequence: TGTGCCATCAGGGGGGGCGGCTACAATGAGCAGTTCTTC. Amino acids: CAIRGGGYNEQFF.

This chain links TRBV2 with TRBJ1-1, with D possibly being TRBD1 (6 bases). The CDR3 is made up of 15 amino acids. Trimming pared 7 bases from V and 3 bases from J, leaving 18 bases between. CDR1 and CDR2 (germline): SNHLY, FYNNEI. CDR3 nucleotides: TGTGCCAGCAAAGAGGATGGGGGGCGCGACACTGAAGCTTTCTTT. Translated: CASKEDGGRDTEAFF. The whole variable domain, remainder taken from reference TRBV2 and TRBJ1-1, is EPEVTQTPSHQVTQMGQEVILRCVPISNHLYFYWYRQILGQKVEFLVSFYNNEISEKSEIFDDQFSVERPDGSNFTLKIRSTKLEDSAMYFCASKEDGGRDTEAFFGQGTRLTVV.

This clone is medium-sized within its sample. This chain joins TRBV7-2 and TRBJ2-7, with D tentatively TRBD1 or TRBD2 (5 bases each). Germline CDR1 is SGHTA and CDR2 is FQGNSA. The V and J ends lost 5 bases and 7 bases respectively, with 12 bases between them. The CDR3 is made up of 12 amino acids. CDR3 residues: CASSPLGTEQYV. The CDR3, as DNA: TGTGCCAGCAGCCCACTAGGGACGGAGCAGTACGTC.

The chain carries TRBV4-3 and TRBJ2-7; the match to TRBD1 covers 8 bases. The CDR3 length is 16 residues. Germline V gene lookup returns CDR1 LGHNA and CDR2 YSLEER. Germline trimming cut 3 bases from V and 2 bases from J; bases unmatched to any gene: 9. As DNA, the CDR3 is TGCGCCAGCAGCCACTCCGCGACAGGGGAAACCTACGAGCAGTACTTC. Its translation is CASSHSATGETYEQYF.

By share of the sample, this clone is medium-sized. CDR3 nucleotide sequence: TGCAGCGTTGATGCGGGACTAGCGGGAGCTGGTCAGTTCTTC. It specifies CSVDAGLAGAGQFF. The chain is built from TRBV29-1 and TRBJ2-1; 14 bases are shared with TRBD2. The germline V gene has CDR1 SQVTM and CDR2 ANQGSEA. The CDR3 has 14 amino acids. Trimming cost V 3 bases and J 13 bases; bases outside gene matches: 8.

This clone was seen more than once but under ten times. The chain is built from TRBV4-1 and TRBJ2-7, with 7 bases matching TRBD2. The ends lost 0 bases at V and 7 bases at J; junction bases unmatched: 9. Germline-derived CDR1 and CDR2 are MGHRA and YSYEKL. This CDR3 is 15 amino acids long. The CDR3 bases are TGCGCCAGCAGCCAAGAAGCTAGCGGAGATGAAGAGCAGTACTTC. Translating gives CASSQEASGDEEQYF.

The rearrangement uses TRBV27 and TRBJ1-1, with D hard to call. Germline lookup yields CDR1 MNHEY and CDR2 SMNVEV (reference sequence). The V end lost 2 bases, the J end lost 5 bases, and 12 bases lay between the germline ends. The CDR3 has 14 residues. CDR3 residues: CASSLRVIGTEAFF. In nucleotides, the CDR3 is TGTGCCAGCAGTTTAAGGGTTATCGGGACTGAAGCTTTCTTT.

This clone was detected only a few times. The CDR3 region has the DNA TGTGCCAGCAGTGAAGCTAGCGGGAGCTCCTACGAGCAGTACTTC. This gives the protein CASSEASGSSYEQYF. This rearrangement joins TRBV6-1 to TRBJ2-7, with 9 bases matching TRBD2. Germline loops: CDR1 MNHNS, CDR2 SASEGT. V lost 0 bases and J lost 0; bases outside the gene matches: 0. The CDR3 consists of 15 residues.

The CDR3 protein is CASSLWGTGELFF. CDR3 DNA sequence: TGTGCCAGCAGCTTATGGGGCACCGGGGAGCTGTTTTTT. V is TRBV7-6 and J is TRBJ2-2, with unresolved D. The V end lost 2 bases, the J end lost 4 bases, and 5 bases lay between the germline ends. Germline lookup yields CDR1 SGHVS and CDR2 FNYEAQ. CDR3 size: 13 residues.

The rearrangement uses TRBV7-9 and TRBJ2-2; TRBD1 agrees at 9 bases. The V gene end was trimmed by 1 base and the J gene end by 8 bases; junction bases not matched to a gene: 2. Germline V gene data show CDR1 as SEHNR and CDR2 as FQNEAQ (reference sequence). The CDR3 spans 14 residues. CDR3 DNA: TGTGCCAGCAGCTTAGACAGGGGGCAAGGGGAGCTGTTTTTT. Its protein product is CASSLDRGQGELFF. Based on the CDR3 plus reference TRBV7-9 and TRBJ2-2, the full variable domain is DTGVSQNPRHKITKRGQNVTFRCDPISEHNRLYWYRQTLGQGPEFLTYFQNEAQLEKSRLLSDRFSAERPKGSFSTLEIQRTEQGDSAMYLCASSLDRGQGELFFGEGSRLTVL.

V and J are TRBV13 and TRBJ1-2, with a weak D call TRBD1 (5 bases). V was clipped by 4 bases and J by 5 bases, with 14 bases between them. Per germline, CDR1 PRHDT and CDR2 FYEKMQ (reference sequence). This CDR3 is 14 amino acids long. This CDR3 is CASSWRGAGYGYTF. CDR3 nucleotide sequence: TGTGCCAGCAGCTGGCGAGGGGCAGGGTATGGCTACACCTTC. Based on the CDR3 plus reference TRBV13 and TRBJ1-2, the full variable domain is AAGVIQSPRHLIKEKRETATLKCYPIPRHDTVYWYQQGPGQDPQFLISFYEKMQSDKGSIPDRFSAQQFSDYHSELNMSSLELGDSALYFCASSWRGAGYGYTFGSGTRLTVV.

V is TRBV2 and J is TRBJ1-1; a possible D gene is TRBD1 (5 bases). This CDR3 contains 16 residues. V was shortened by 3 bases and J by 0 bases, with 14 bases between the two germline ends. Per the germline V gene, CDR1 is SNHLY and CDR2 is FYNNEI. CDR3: CASSDVGATMNTEAFF. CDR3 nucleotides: TGTGCCAGCAGTGACGTTGGGGCGACGATGAACACTGAAGCTTTCTTT.

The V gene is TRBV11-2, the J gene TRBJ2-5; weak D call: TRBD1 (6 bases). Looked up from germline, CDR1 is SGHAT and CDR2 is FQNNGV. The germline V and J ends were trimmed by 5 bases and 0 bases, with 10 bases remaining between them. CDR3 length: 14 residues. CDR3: CASSPDRNQETQYF. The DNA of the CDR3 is TGTGCCAGCAGCCCGGACAGAAACCAAGAGACCCAGTACTTC.

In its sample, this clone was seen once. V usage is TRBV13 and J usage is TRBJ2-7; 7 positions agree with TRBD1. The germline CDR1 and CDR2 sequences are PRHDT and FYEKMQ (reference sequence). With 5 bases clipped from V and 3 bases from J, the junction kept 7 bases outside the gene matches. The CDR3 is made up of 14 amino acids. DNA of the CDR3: TGTGCCAGCAGCCCAAACAGGGGTAACTACGAGCAGTACGTC. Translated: CASSPNRGNYEQYV.

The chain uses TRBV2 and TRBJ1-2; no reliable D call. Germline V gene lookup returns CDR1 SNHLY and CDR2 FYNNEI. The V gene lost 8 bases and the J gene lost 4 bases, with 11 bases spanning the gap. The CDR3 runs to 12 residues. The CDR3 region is CASGLTTYGYTF. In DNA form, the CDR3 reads TGTGCCAGCGGCCTCACGACCTATGGCTACACCTTC.

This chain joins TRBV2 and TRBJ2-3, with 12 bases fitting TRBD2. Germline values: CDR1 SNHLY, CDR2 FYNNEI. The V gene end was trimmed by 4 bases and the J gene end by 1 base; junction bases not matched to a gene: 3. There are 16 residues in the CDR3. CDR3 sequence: CASSGLAGVGTDTQYF. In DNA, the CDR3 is TGTGCCAGCAGTGGACTAGCGGGAGTGGGCACAGATACGCAGTATTTT.

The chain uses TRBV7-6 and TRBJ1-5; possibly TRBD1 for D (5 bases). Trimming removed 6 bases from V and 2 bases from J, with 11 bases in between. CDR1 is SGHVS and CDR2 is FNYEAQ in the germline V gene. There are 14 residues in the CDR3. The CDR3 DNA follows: TGTGCCAGCAGTCATTTAGGGGGCAATCAGCCCCAGCATTTT. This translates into CASSHLGGNQPQHF. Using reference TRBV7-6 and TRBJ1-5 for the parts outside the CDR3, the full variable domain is GAGVSQSPRYKVTKRGQDVALRCDPISGHVSLYWYRQALGQGPEFLTYFNYEAQQDKSGLPNDRFSAERPEGSISTLTIQRTEQRDSAMYRCASSHLGGNQPQHFGDGTRLSIL.

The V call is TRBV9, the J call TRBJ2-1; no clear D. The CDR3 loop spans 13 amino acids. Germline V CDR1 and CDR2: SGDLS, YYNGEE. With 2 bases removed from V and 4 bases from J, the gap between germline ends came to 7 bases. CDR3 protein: CASSVLTYNEQFF. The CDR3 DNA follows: TGTGCCAGCAGCGTCCTCACGTACAATGAGCAGTTCTTC.

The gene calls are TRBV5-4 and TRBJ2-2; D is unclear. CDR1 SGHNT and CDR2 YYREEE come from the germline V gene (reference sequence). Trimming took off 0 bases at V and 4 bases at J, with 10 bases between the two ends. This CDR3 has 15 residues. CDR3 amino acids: CASSLGAGPTGELFF. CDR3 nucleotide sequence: TGTGCCAGCAGCTTGGGGGCAGGACCCACCGGGGAGCTGTTTTTT. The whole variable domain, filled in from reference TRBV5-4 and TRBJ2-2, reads ETGVTQSPTHLIKTRGQQVTLRCSSQSGHNTVSWYQQALGQGPQFIFQYYREEENGRGNFPPRFSGLQFPNYSSELNVNALELDDSALYLCASSLGAGPTGELFFGEGSRLTVL.

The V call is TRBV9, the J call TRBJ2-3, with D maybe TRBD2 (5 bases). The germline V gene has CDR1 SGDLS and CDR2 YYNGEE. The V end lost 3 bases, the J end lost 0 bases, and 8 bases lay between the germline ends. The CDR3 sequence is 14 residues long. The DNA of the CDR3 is TGTGCCAGCAGCGAGCGGTGGAGCACAGATACGCAGTATTTT. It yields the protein CASSERWSTDTQYF.